The 18 T cell receptor beta chains below were found in one sample sequenced in a study of cytomegalovirus exposure and HLA in healthy donors. Primers: 60 Vbeta forward and 13 Jbeta reverse. Produced via immunoSEQ multiplex PCR; TCRdb's table is partial and in-frame only. Found here are 150,000 to 200,000 clones, 75% to 90% of them singletons; the top ten hold around 4.1%. The sequencing input was PBMCs. These receptor sequences come from a man aged 50-60 years in good health and CMV-seropositive.

V and J are TRBV27 and TRBJ2-1; 9 bases align to TRBD1. The CDR3 sequence is 14 residues long. The germline V gene encodes CDR1 MNHEY and CDR2 SMNVEV (reference sequence). J gave up 6 bases and V 4 bases, and 4 bases lay outside the gene matches. CDR3 DNA: TGTGCCAGCAGTTGGGGGACAGGGTCCAATGAGCAGTTCTTC. Protein sequence: CASSWGTGSNEQFF.

This clone has just one count. One junction end does not reproduce the germline sequence, and a read error may be involved. The V and J genes are TRBV7-9 and TRBJ1-1; 7 nucleotides align to TRBD1. Germline V lookup: CDR1 SEHNR, CDR2 FQNEAQ (reference sequence). The CDR3 length is 13 residues. As DNA, the CDR3 is TGTGCCAGCAGCCGGGACAGCAACACTGAAACTTTCTTT. This translates into CASSRDSNTETFF. Full variable domain (outside the CDR3, taken from reference TRBV7-9 and TRBJ1-1): DTGVSQNPRHKITKRGQNVTFRCDPISEHNRLYWYRQTLGQGPEFLTYFQNEAQLEKSRLLSDRFSAERPKGSFSTLEIQRTEQGDSAMYLCASSRDSNTETFFGQGTRLTVV.

The chain has TRBV7-8 and TRBJ1-2; TRBD1 is a possible D gene (5 bases). Germline CDR1 and CDR2: SGHVS and FQNEAQ. This CDR3 contains 14 residues. Trimming took off 5 bases at V and 7 bases at J, with 17 bases between the two ends. CDR3 region: CASSPGITLGGYTF. The CDR3 DNA reads as TGTGCCAGCAGCCCAGGGATTACCCTCGGTGGCTACACCTTC.

The V and J genes are TRBV9 and TRBJ2-1, with TRBD2 matching over 14 bases. The CDR3 extends over 15 amino acids. With V trimmed by 3 bases and J by 9 bases, 5 bases remained unmatched. In germline, CDR1 is SGDLS, CDR2 YYNGEE. The CDR3 sequence: CASSAGLAGEVEQFF. CDR3 in DNA: TGTGCCAGCAGCGCGGGACTAGCGGGAGAAGTTGAGCAGTTCTTC.

V gene TRBV5-5 combines with J gene TRBJ1-1; a weak D match, TRBD1 (6 bases). V lost 0 bases and J 5 bases, leaving 11 bases between the germline ends. Looked up from germline, CDR1 is SGHKS and CDR2 is YYEKEE (reference sequence). This CDR3 is 14 amino acids long. Written as DNA, the CDR3 is TGTGCCAGCAGCTTGGATGGGGGGGCTACTGAAGCTTTCTTT. Protein product: CASSLDGGATEAFF.

The V call is TRBV5-6, the J call TRBJ2-7; 8 bases fit TRBD1. Trimming took 2 bases from V and 5 from J; bases not matched to a gene: 6. CDR3 length equals 14 residues. Germline assignment: CDR1 SGHDT and CDR2 YYEEEE. The CDR3: CASSFARGLHEQYF. The DNA for the CDR3 is TGTGCCAGCAGCTTTGCCAGGGGGCTCCACGAGCAGTACTTC.

The count of this clone is one. This chain connects TRBV28 to TRBJ2-5; a weak D match, TRBD2 (6 bases). V was shortened by 3 bases and J by 11 bases, with 13 bases between the two germline ends. CDR3 length: 12 residues. Germline lookup yields CDR1 MDHEN and CDR2 SYDVKM. Written as DNA, the CDR3 is TGTGCCAGCAGTTTGTTGGGTCGGGAGCAGTACTTC. As protein: CASSLLGREQYF.

The chain joins TRBV9 to TRBJ2-7, with a weak D call TRBD1 (6 bases). This CDR3 region has 14 residues. V was trimmed by 2 bases and J by 2 bases, leaving 11 bases between them. Germline CDR1 reads SGDLS; CDR2 reads YYNGEE. The CDR3 loop is CASSVGDTTYEQYF. DNA for the CDR3: TGTGCCAGCAGCGTCGGGGACACAACCTACGAGCAGTACTTC.

CDR3 sequence: CASKGGPNTGELFF. The CDR3 DNA reads TGTGCCAGCAAAGGGGGACCGAACACCGGGGAGCTGTTTTTT. The chain employs TRBV2 and TRBJ2-2, with a possible D match to TRBD1 (6 bases). V was pared by 7 bases and J by 0 bases, with 9 bases between. Germline CDR1 is SNHLY and CDR2 is FYNNEI. The CDR3 length is 14 residues.

The chain recombines TRBV10-3 with TRBJ2-3; no clear D. The CDR3 length is 18 residues. The V and J ends lost 7 bases and 0 bases respectively, with 23 bases between them. Germline lookup yields CDR1 ENHRY and CDR2 SYGVKD. The CDR3 DNA is TGTGCCATCAACCTCGGTGAGCGCCTGTATCCTAGCACAGATACGCAGTATTTT. Amino acids: CAINLGERLYPSTDTQYF.

This clone was detected a few times. The CDR3 sequence: CASSMDGLEQYF. For the CDR3, the DNA is TGTGCCAGCAGCATGGACGGTCTCGAGCAGTACTTC. The chain employs TRBV5-4 and TRBJ2-7, with unresolved D. CDR1 is SGHNT and CDR2 is YYREEE in the germline V gene (reference sequence). V was trimmed by 4 bases and J by 6 bases, leaving 11 bases between them. CDR3 length: 12 amino acids.

This clone was counted between two and nine times. This chain connects TRBV7-2 to TRBJ1-1, with D tentatively TRBD1 (5 bases). Trimming removed 2 bases from V and 5 bases from J, with 24 bases in between. CDR1 and CDR2 (germline): SGHTA, FQGNSA. This CDR3 has 18 residues. CDR3 loop: CASSLMGVGGVGSTEAFF. For the CDR3, the DNA is TGTGCCAGCAGCTTAATGGGAGTTGGGGGGGTCGGGAGTACTGAAGCTTTCTTT.

The rearrangement joins TRBV27 to TRBJ1-1; D is uncertain. In germline, CDR1 is MNHEY, CDR2 SMNVEV (reference sequence). Trimming pared 5 bases from V and 1 base from J, leaving 11 bases between. The CDR3 is made up of 14 amino acids. Here the CDR3 DNA reads TGTGCCAGCAGTCTCAACCGGGGGAACACTGAAGCTTTCTTT. It is translated as CASSLNRGNTEAFF.

V usage is TRBV6-4 and J usage is TRBJ2-5; weak D call: TRBD2 (5 bases). V was shortened by 3 bases and J by 5 bases, with 13 bases between the two germline ends. CDR1 and CDR2 from the germline V gene are MRHNA and SNTAGT. CDR3 length: 14 residues. CDR3: CASSEVLGAETQYF. The CDR3 region has the DNA TGTGCCAGCAGTGAGGTCTTGGGAGCCGAGACCCAGTACTTC.

This clone appeared a single time. This chain connects TRBV2 to TRBJ1-2, with a possible D match to TRBD1 (5 bases). Germline values: CDR1 SNHLY, CDR2 FYNNEI. Trimming pared 0 bases from V and 4 bases from J, leaving 9 bases between. The CDR3 consists of 14 residues. CDR3 coding DNA: TGTGCCAGCAGTGAAGCAGGGGCCACCTATGGCTACACCTTC. It encodes CASSEAGATYGYTF.

The chain employs TRBV9 and TRBJ1-4, with D possibly matching TRBD1 (5 bases). V was cut by 5 bases and J by 6 bases, with 11 bases left in between. The CDR3 is 13 amino acids. The germline V gene encodes CDR1 SGDLS and CDR2 YYNGEE. The chain's CDR3 is CASSGGDYEKLFF. In nucleotides, the CDR3 is TGTGCCAGCAGTGGAGGGGACTATGAAAAACTGTTTTTT.

The chain links TRBV28 to TRBJ1-1; 8 bases map to TRBD1. The germline V gene has CDR1 MDHEN and CDR2 SYDVKM. There are 15 residues in the CDR3. V dropped 3 bases and J dropped 7; count of bases not matched to a gene: 10. The CDR3 DNA is TGTGCCAGCAGTTTGTCCGGACAGGGAAATAATGAAGCTTTCTTT. Amino acid sequence: CASSLSGQGNNEAFF.

This clone has just one count. V and J are TRBV29-1 and TRBJ1-2, with D possibly being TRBD1 (5 bases). Germline CDR1 SQVTM, CDR2 ANQGSEA. With 4 bases removed from V and 8 bases from J, the gap between germline ends came to 11 bases. The CDR3 loop spans 11 amino acids. Here the CDR3 DNA reads TGCAGCGTTGTAGGGGCTGGGGGCTACACCTTC. Translated, it gives CSVVGAGGYTF.